This T cell receptor (beta chain) was identified during a study of breast tumors, draining lymph nodes, adjacent tissues. This clonotype came up many times. V was pared by 4 bases and J by 0 bases, with 2 bases of the junction left unmatched. Germline V lookup: CDR1 DFQATT, CDR2 SNEGSKA (reference sequence). The CDR3 runs 14 residues. TCRdb re-analysed the multiplex PCR reads in MiXCR, keeping a single row per CDR3 protein. The sample gives around 120,000 distinct CDR3 sequences, around 20% of which show up once; 3% to 4% is in the top ten. Breast cancer patients provided tissue from their axillary draining lymph nodes.

Sequencing was carried out using axillary lymph node tissue. The rearrangement links TRBV20-1 to TRBJ2-3, with 9 positions matching TRBD2. This receptor was taken from a female donor with breast cancer. Some clones in this sample may be carry-over from other donors' samples. The CDR3 region is CSAILAGSTDTQYF. The DNA for the CDR3 is TGCAGTGCTATCCTAGCGGGGAGCACAGATACGCAGTATTTT.